This entry is about one T cell receptor beta chain. These data come from a study of T-cell memory formation after mild COVID-19. Study background: Clustering of TCRs was largely donor specific.

There are 15 residues in the CDR3. Trimming removed 2 bases from V and 4 bases from J, with 12 bases in between. The V gene's germline CDR1 is MNHNS and CDR2 SASEGT. Constant-segment primers were used for 5'RACE, and the resulting TCR alpha and TCR beta cDNA libraries carried sample barcodes and UMIs. TCRdb ran MiXCR on the 5' RACE reads and lists one entry per CDR3 protein. Among fewer than 300,000 distinct CDR3 sequences listed, 15% to 20% were seen once. The sequencing sample was made of PBMCs or a T cell subset sorted from them (not recorded which). The chain couples TRBV6-1 to TRBJ1-5, with a tentative D call TRBD1 (6 bases). This receptor was obtained from a young man who had mild COVID-19 (a few samples of this study predate the infection). Cell type and time point are not known. The CDR3 bases are TGTGCCAGCAGTGAAATAGGGACACCAAATCAGCCCCAGCATTTT. It yields the protein CASSEIGTPNQPQHF.